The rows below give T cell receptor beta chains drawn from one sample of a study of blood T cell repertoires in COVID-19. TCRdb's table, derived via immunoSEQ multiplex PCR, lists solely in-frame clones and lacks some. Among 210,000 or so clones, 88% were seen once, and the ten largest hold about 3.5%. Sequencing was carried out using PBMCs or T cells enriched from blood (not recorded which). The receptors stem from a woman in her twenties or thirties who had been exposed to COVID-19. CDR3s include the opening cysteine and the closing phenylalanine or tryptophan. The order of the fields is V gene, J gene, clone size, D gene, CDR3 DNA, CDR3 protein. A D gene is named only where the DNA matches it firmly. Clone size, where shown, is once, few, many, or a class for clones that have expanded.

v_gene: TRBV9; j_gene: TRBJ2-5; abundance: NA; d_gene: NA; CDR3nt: TGTGCCAGCAGCGTAAATGGCCTGACGGGAAAAGAGACCCAGTACTTC; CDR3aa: CASSVNGLTGKETQYF
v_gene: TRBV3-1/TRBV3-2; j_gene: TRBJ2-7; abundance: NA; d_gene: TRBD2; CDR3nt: TGTGCCAGCAGCCAAGAGACTAGCGGGAGGCGATACGAGCAGTACTTC; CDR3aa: CASSQETSGRRYEQYF
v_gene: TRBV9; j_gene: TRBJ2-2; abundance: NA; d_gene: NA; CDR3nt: TGTGCCAGCAGCGTAGAGGGAGATGGGACCGGGGAGCTGTTTTTT; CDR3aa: CASSVEGDGTGELFF
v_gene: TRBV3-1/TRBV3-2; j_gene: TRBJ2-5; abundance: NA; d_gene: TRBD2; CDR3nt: TGTGCCAGCAGCCAAGCTGGGCGGGGGGCGCTTCCCCCCGAGACCCAGTACTTC; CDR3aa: CASSQAGRGALPPETQYF
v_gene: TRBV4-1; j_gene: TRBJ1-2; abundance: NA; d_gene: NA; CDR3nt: TGCGCCAGCAGCCAAGAAATTACTAGTACTAACTATGGCTACACCTTC; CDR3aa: CASSQEITSTNYGYTF
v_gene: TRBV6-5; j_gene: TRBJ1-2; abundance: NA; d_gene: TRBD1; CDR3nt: TGTGCCAGCAGTTCCCCAGGGGGCCATGGCTACACCTTC; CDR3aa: CASSSPGGHGYTF
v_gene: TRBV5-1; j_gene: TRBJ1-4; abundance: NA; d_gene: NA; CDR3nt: TGCGCCAGCAGCTTGTCAGGGAGGTGGGAAAAACTGTTTTTT; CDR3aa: CASSLSGRWEKLFF
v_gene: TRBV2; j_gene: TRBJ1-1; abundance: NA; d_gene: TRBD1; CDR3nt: TGTGCCAGCAGTGAATACAGGGGGAACACTGAAGCTTTCTTT; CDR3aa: CASSEYRGNTEAFF
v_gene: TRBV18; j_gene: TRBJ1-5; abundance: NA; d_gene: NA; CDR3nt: TGTGCCAGCTCACGATGGGGGGATCAGCCCCAGCATTTT; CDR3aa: CASSRWGDQPQHF
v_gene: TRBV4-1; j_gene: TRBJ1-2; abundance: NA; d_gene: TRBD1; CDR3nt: TGCGCCAGCAGCCCAGCAGGGGGTGACTATGGCTACACCTTC; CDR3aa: CASSPAGGDYGYTF
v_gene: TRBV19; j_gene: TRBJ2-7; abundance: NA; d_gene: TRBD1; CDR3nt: TGTGCCAGTAGTCGAAAACAGGGGGGACCCTACGAGCAGTACTTC; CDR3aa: CASSRKQGGPYEQYF
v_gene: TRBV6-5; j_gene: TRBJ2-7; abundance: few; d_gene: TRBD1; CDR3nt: TGTGCCAGCACCCCGGGACAGGGGGCCTACGAGCAGTACTTC; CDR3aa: CASTPGQGAYEQYF
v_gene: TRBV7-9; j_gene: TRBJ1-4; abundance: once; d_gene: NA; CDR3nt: TGTGCCAGCAGCTTCACGGGAGAAAAACTGTTTTTT; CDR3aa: CASSFTGEKLFF
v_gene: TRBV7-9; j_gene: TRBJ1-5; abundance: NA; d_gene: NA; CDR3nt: TGTGCCAGCAGCTTGACGGCCAGCGGGCCCCAGCATTTT; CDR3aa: CASSLTASGPQHF
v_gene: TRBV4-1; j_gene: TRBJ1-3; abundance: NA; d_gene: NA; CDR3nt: TGCGCCAGCAGCCAAGAAGGCACGCGGGTCGGGAACACCATATATTTT; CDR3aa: CASSQEGTRVGNTIYF
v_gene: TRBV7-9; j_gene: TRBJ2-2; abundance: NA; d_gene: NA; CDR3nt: TGTGCCAGCAGTCATACAGGCGTCGCGAACACCGGGGAGCTGTTTTTT; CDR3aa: CASSHTGVANTGELFF
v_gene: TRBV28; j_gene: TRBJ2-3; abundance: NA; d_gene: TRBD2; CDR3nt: TGTGCCAGCAGTTTAGGGACTAGCGGGAGATATACGCAGTATTTT; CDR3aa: CASSLGTSGRYTQYF
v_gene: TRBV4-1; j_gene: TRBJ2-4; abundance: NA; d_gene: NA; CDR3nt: TGCGCCAGCAGCCCCGTAGGATGGGGACTTCGTCGGGACATTCAGTACTTC; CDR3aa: CASSPVGWGLRRDIQYF
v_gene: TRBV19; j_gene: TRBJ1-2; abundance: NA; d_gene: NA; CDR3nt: TGTGCCAGTAGTATAGATCGAACAGGGAGAGGTGGCTACACCTTC; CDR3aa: CASSIDRTGRGGYTF
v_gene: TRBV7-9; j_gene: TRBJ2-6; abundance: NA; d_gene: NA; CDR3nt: TGTGCCAGCAGCTTCCGGGTCTCTGGGGCCAACGTCCTGACTTTC; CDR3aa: CASSFRVSGANVLTF
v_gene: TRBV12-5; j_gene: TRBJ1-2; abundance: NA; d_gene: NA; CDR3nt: TGTGCTAGTGGTTTGCCTCTCAACTATGGCTACACCTTC; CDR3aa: CASGLPLNYGYTF
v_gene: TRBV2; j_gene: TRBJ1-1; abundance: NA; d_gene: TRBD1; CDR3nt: TGTGCCAGCAGTGTCGAGACAGGGACTTCTGAAGCTTTCTTT; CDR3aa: CASSVETGTSEAFF
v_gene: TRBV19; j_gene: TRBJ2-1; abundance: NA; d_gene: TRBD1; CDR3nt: TGTGCCAGTAGTATAGAGAGGGGGCCGGGGATCTTC; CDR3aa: CASSIERGPGIF
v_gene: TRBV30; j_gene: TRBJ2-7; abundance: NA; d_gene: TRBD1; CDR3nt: TGTGCCTGGGGGTTAGGACAGGGGCTAGGAGAGCAGTACTTC; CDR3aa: CAWGLGQGLGEQYF
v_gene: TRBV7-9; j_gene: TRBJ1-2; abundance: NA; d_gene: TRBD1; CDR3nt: TGTGCCAGCAGCTTAGCACCAGGACAGGGACCTGGCTACACCTTC; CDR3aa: CASSLAPGQGPGYTF
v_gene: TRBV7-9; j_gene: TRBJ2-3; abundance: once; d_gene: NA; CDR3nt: TGTGCCAGCAGATGGTCGGTCCTTAGCACAGATACGCAGTATTTT; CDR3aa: CASRWSVLSTDTQYF
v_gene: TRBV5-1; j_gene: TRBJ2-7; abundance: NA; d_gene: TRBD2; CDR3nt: TGCGCCAGCAGCTTGGATCTTACTAGCGGGAGTTACGAGCAGTACTTC; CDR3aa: CASSLDLTSGSYEQYF